Below, 7 T cell receptor beta chains from the same sample are listed, as sequenced in a study of identical twins. Each CDR3 protein is one row after TCRdb ran MiXCR on the 5' RACE reads. The data show roughly 480,000 distinct CDR3 sequences, roughly a quarter seen once. Another study also made use of these data, one on T cells expressing NK-cell markers.

The sequencing sample was made of CD4+ T cells sorted from blood. The source is a woman between 18 and 29 years old in good health.

This rearrangement joins TRBV4-3 to TRBJ2-2, with 9 nucleotides matching TRBD2. This CDR3 region has 17 residues. V gave up 4 bases and J gave up 6 bases; unmatched junction bases: 12. Germline CDR1 LGHNA, CDR2 YSLEER. The CDR3: CASSRGGSGSLAGELFF. The DNA for the CDR3 is TGCGCCAGCAGCCGCGGGGGTAGCGGGAGCTTAGCCGGGGAGCTGTTTTTT.

The chain links TRBV20-1 to TRBJ2-7, with 7 bases that match TRBD2. Germline loops: CDR1 DFQATT, CDR2 SNEGSKA (reference sequence). The CDR3 is made up of 14 amino acids. Trimming at V came to 6 bases and at J to 3 bases, leaving 11 bases not matched to a gene. This chain's CDR3 is CSATLLAGFYEQYF. For the CDR3, the DNA is TGCAGTGCAACTCTTTTAGCGGGCTTCTACGAGCAGTACTTC.

This clonotype was seen ten or more times. The V and J genes are TRBV24-1 and TRBJ1-3; D uncertain. The CDR3 is made up of 15 amino acids. The V gene's germline CDR1 is KGHDR and CDR2 SFDVKD. Trimming left V 3 bases short and J 4 bases short, with 12 bases between. The DNA of the CDR3 is TGTGCCACCAGTGATCCGACCGACGGAGGAAACACCATATATTTT. Its protein is CATSDPTDGGNTIYF.

The chain links TRBV25-1 to TRBJ2-1; 7 nucleotides match TRBD2. J lost 6 bases, V lost 1 base, and 12 bases had no gene match. The V gene's germline CDR1 is MGHDK and CDR2 SYGVNS. CDR3 length equals 17 residues. This chain's CDR3 is CASSESRGRAIVNEQFF. DNA for the CDR3: TGTGCCAGCAGTGAATCGAGAGGGAGGGCCATAGTCAATGAGCAGTTCTTC.

The chain combines TRBV11-3 with TRBJ1-6, with D uncertain. CDR3 length: 13 amino acids. CDR1 is SGHNT, CDR2 YENEEA, per germline. V was clipped by 1 base and J by 8 bases, with 6 bases between them. The CDR3 reads CASSLVSDSPLHF. In DNA, the CDR3 is TGTGCCAGCAGCTTAGTAAGCGATTCACCCCTCCACTTT.

The chain has TRBV18 and TRBJ2-1; perhaps TRBD2 as D (6 bases). Germline V CDR1 and CDR2: KGHSH, LQKENI. V gave up 3 bases and J gave up 3 bases, with 9 bases separating them. This CDR3 has 14 residues. The CDR3 DNA is TGTGCCAGCTCACCCCTGGAGGGCTACAATGAGCAGTTCTTC. This gives the protein CASSPLEGYNEQFF.

This clonotype came up a few times. V gene TRBV9 combines with J gene TRBJ2-3; 8 bases line up with TRBD1. Germline lookup yields CDR1 SGDLS and CDR2 YYNGEE. The trim removed 0 bases at V and 7 bases at J, leaving 10 bases unmatched. The CDR3 contains 16 residues. CDR3 region: CASSVDGTGFRNTQYF. The CDR3 DNA is TGTGCCAGCAGCGTAGACGGGACAGGCTTTCGAAATACGCAGTATTTT.